The source of this T cell receptor beta chain is a study of Graves' ophthalmopathy and Graves' hyperthyroidism. Turning to the study itself: Samples of peripheral blood were obtained at initial diagnosis, prior to treatment of any kind.

As the template, RNA transcripts were used to amplify TCR beta CDR3 regions. HTBI primers were employed in first-round RT-PCR, then a second-round multiplex PCR followed. TCRdb recomputed calls from the multiplex PCR reads with MiXCR, one row per CDR3 protein. Of some 370,000 distinct CDR3 sequences listed, about 18% are singletons. General observations from the study: Ophthalmopathy progression cases were predicted by the model with roughly 71% sensitivity and approximately 76% specificity.

This clonotype was detected only a few times. Its antigen remains unknown. The CDR3 is made up of 14 amino acids. Trimming stripped 0 bases from V and 1 base from J, with 8 bases between. The V gene's germline CDR1 is SGHRS and CDR2 YFSETQ. The rearrangement uses TRBV5-1 and TRBJ2-7; D call uncertain. This receptor was taken from an adult woman with stable Graves' hyperthyroidism. Sequencing input: peripheral blood. The DNA for the CDR3 is TGCGCCAGCAGCTTGGGAGTGCGTTCCTACGAGCAGTACTTC. This encodes CASSLGVRSYEQYF. Variable domain in full (rest from reference TRBV5-1 and TRBJ2-7): KAGVTQTPRYLIKTRGQQVTLSCSPISGHRSVSWYQQTPGQGLQFLFEYFSETQRNKGNFPGRFSGRQFSNSRSEMNVSTLELGDSALYLCASSLGVRSYEQYFGPGTRLTVT.